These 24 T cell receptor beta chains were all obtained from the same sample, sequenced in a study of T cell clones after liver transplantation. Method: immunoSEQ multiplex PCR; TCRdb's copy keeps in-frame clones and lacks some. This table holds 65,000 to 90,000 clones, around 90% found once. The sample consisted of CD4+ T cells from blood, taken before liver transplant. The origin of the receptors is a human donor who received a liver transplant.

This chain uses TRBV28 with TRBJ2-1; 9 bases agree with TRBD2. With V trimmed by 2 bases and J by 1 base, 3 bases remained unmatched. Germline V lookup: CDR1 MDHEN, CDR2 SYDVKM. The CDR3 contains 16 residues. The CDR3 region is CASSLAGGDSYNEQFF. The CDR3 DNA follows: TGTGCCAGCAGTTTAGCGGGAGGGGATTCCTACAATGAGCAGTTCTTC.

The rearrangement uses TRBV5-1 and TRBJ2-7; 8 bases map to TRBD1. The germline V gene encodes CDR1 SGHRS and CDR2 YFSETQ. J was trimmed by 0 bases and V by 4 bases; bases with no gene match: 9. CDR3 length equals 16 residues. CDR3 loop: CASSAQQGGTSYEQYF. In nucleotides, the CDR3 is TGCGCCAGCAGCGCACAACAGGGGGGTACCTCCTACGAGCAGTACTTC.

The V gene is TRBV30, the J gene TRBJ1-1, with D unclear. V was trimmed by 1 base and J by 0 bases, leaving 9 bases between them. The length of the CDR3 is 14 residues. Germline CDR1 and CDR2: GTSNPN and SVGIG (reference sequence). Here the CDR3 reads CAWSENGMNTEAFF. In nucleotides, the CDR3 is TGTGCCTGGAGTGAGAACGGGATGAACACTGAAGCTTTCTTT.

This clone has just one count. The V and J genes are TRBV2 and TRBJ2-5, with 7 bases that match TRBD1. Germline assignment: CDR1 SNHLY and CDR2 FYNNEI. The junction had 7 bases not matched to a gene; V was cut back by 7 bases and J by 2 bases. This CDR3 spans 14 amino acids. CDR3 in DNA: TGTGCCAGCACCCCCTGGGACAGACAAGAGACCCAGTACTTC. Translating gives CASTPWDRQETQYF.

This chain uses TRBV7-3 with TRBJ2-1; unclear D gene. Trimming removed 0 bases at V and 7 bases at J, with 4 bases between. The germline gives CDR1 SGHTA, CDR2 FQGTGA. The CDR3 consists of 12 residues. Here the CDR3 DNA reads TGTGCCAGCAGCTTAACACTAAATGAGCAGTTCTTC. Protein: CASSLTLNEQFF.

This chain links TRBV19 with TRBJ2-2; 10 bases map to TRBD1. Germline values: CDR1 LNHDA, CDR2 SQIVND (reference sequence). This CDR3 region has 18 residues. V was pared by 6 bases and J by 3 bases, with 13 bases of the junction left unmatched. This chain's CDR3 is CASRPPRDRGFDTGELFF. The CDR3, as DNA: TGTGCCAGTAGGCCACCCCGGGACAGGGGATTTGACACCGGGGAGCTGTTTTTT. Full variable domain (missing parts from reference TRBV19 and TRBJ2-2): DGGITQSPKYLFRKEGQNVTLSCEQNLNHDAMYWYRQDPGQGLRLIYYSQIVNDFQKGDIAEGYSVSREKKESFPLTVTSAQKNPTAFYLCASRPPRDRGFDTGELFFGEGSRLTVL.

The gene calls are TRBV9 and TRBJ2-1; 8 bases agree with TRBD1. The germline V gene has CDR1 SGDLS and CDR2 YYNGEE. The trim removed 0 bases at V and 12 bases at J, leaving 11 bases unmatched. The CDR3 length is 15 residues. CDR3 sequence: CASSVEAGGASSQFF. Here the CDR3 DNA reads TGTGCCAGCAGCGTAGAAGCAGGGGGCGCAAGCTCGCAGTTCTTC.

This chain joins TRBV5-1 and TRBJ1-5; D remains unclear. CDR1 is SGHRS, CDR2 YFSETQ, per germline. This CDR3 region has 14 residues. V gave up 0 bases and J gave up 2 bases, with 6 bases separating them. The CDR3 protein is CASSLEGRNQPQHF. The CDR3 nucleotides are TGCGCCAGCAGCTTGGAAGGGCGCAATCAGCCCCAGCATTTT.

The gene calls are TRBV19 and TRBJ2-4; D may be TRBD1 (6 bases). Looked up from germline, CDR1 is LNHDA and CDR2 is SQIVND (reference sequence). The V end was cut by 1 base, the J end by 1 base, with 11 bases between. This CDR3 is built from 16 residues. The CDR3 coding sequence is TGTGCCAGTAGTATAGGCAGGGGCAGCGCCAAAAACATTCAGTACTTC. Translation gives CASSIGRGSAKNIQYF. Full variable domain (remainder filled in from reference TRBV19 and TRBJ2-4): DGGITQSPKYLFRKEGQNVTLSCEQNLNHDAMYWYRQDPGQGLRLIYYSQIVNDFQKGDIAEGYSVSREKKESFPLTVTSAQKNPTAFYLCASSIGRGSAKNIQYFGAGTRLSVL.

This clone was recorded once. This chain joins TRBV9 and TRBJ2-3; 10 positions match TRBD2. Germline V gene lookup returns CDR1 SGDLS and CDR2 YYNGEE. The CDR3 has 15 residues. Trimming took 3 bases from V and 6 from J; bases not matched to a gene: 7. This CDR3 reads CASSGPSGRGDTQYF. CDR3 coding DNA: TGTGCCAGCAGCGGACCTAGCGGGAGAGGGGATACGCAGTATTTT.

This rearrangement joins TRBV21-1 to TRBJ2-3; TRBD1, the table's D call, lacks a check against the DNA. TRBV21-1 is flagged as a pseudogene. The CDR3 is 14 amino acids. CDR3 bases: TGTGCCAACGGTCCCGGGACACGACACTATACGCAGTATTTT. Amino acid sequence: CANGPGTRHYTQYF.

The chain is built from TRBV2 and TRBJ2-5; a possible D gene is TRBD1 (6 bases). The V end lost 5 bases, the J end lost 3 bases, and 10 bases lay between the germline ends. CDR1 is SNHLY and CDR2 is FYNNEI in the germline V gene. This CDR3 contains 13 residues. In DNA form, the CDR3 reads TGTGCCAGCAGTCGGGACACAGAAGAGACCCAGTACTTC. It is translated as CASSRDTEETQYF.

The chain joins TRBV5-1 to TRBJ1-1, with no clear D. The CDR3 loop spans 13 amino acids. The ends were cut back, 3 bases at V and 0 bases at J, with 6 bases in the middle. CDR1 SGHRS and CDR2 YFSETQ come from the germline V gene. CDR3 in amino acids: CASSSQMNTEAFF. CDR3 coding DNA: TGCGCCAGCAGCTCACAAATGAACACTGAAGCTTTCTTT.

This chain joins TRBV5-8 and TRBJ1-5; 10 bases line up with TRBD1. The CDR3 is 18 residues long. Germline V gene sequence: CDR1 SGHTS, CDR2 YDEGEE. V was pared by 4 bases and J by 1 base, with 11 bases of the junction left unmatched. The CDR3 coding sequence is TGTGCCAGCAGCGGGGGGCCGGGACAGGGGACGAGCAATCAGCCCCAGCATTTT. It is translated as CASSGGPGQGTSNQPQHF.

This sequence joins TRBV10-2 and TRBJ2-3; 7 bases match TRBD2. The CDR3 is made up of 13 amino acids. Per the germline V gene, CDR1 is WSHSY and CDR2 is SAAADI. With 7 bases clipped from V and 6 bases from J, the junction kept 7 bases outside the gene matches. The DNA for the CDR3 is TGCGCCAGCATGTTAGCGGGCGCCGATACGCAGTATTTT. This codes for CASMLAGADTQYF.

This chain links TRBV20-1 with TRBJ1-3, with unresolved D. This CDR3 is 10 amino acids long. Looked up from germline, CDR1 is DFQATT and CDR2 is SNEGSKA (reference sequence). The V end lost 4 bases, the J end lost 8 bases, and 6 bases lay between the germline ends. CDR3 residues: CSATPDTIYF. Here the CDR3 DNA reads TGCAGTGCTACCCCCGACACCATATATTTT.

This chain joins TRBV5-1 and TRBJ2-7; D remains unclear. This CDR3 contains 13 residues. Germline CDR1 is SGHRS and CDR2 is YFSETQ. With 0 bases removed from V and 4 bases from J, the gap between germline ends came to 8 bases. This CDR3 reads CASSLVRPYEQYF. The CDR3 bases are TGCGCCAGCAGCTTGGTCCGGCCATACGAGCAGTACTTC.

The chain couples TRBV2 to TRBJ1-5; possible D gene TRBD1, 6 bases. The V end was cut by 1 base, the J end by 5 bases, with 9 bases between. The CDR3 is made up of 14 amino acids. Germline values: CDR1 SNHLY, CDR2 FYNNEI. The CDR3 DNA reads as TGTGCCAGCAGTGAAGGGACAGACTATCAGCCCCAGCATTTT. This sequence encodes CASSEGTDYQPQHF.

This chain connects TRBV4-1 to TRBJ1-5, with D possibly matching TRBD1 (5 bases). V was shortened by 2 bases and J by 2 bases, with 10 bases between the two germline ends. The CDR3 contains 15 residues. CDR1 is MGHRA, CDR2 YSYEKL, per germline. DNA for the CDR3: TGCGCCAGCAGCCAATGGGGACGGGGCAATCAGCCCCAGCATTTT. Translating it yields CASSQWGRGNQPQHF.

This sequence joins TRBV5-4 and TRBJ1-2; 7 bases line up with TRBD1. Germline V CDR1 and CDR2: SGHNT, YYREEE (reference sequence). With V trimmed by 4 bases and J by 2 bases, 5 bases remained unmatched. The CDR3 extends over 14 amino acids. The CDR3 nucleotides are TGTGCCAGCAGCGAGGGACAGTTAAACTATGGCTACACCTTC. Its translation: CASSEGQLNYGYTF.

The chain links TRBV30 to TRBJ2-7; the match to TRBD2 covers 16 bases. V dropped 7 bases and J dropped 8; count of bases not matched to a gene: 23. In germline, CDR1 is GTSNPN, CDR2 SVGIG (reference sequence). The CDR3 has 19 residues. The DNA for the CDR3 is TGTGCCTACCCCACCTTGGGACTAGCGGGAGGGCCGCATTTTCGAAAGCAGTACTTC. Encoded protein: CAYPTLGLAGGPHFRKQYF.

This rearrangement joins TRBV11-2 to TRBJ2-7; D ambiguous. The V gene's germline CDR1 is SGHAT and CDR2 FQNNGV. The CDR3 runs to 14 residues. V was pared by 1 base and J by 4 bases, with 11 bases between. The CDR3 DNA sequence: TGTGCCAGCAGCTTAGGTTTCGAATTTTACGAGCAGTACTTC. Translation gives CASSLGFEFYEQYF.

CDR3 nucleotide sequence: TGTGCCAGCAGTCGGCTAGCGGGGGACAGAAAGCAGTACTTC. It yields the protein CASSRLAGDRKQYF. The J gene is TRBJ2-7, the V gene TRBV6-5; 10 bases line up with TRBD2. With 5 bases clipped from V and 8 bases from J, the junction kept 9 bases outside the gene matches. Germline values: CDR1 MNHEY, CDR2 SVGAGI. The CDR3 is made up of 14 amino acids.

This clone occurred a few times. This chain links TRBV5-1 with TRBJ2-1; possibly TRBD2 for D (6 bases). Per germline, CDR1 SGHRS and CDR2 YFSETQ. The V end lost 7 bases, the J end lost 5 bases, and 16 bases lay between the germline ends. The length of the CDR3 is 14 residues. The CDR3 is CASRMLGSDNEQFF. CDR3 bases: TGCGCCAGCCGTATGCTCGGGAGCGACAATGAGCAGTTCTTC.